A single sample is the source of the 26 T cell receptor beta chains below, sequenced in a study of CD8 T cells in ankylosing spondylitis. Via MiXCR, TCRdb re-called the 5' RACE reads, giving one row per CDR3 protein. Altogether a few hundred thousand distinct CDR3 sequences are present, 20% being singletons, with the ten largest covering roughly 14%. The sample was blood, either unsorted or a sorted T cell fraction (not recorded which). The receptors were sampled from a male donor with ankylosing spondylitis or in good health (not recorded which).

This chain joins TRBV12-3 or TRBV12-4 and TRBJ1-6, with TRBD1 as a possible D gene (5 bases). Trimming cost V 10 bases and J 4 bases, with 14 bases left between them. The CDR3 runs to 14 residues. In DNA, the CDR3 is TGTGCCACCCGGGGCTCGGGATATAATTCACCCCTCCACTTT. The encoded protein is CATRGSGYNSPLHF.

The J gene is TRBJ2-1, the V gene TRBV6-1; 10 bases match TRBD2. With 6 bases clipped from V and 2 bases from J, the junction kept 4 bases outside the gene matches. This CDR3 has 15 residues. Germline V gives CDR1 MNHNS, CDR2 SASEGT. CDR3 sequence reads: CASRSLAGTYNEQFF. The CDR3 nucleotides read TGTGCCAGCAGATCACTAGCGGGGACCTACAATGAGCAGTTCTTC.

This clonotype was picked up many times. The gene calls are TRBV29-1 and TRBJ2-2; D gene ambiguous. Germline V gene lookup returns CDR1 SQVTM and CDR2 ANQGSEA. The CDR3 length is 16 residues. Trimming removed 1 base at V and 5 bases at J, with 17 bases between. CDR3 DNA sequence: TGCAGCGTTGAAGGCTCGAGCCAGAAGCAAACCGGGGAGCTGTTTTTT. Amino acids: CSVEGSSQKQTGELFF.

In its sample, this clonotype was seen many times. This rearrangement joins TRBV29-1 to TRBJ2-3; the D gene is possibly TRBD1 (7 bases). Germline assignment: CDR1 SQVTM and CDR2 ANQGSEA. V was trimmed by 5 bases and J by 1 base, leaving 25 bases between them. CDR3 size: 18 residues. The CDR3 DNA reads TGCAGCGTTATGACAGGGACTCCAACCTGGGGCCGCACAGATACGCAGTATTTT. It encodes CSVMTGTPTWGRTDTQYF.

The chain has TRBV9 and TRBJ2-3; D perhaps matches TRBD2 (7 bases). Trimming cost V 0 bases and J 3 bases, with 11 bases left between them. Germline assignment: CDR1 SGDLS and CDR2 YYNGEE. CDR3 length: 15 residues. For the CDR3, the DNA is TGTGCCAGCAGCGTAGCTGGGGGGGCGACAGATACGCAGTATTTT. This encodes CASSVAGGATDTQYF. Using reference TRBV9 and TRBJ2-3 for the parts outside the CDR3, the full variable domain is DSGVTQTPKHLITATGQRVTLRCSPRSGDLSVYWYQQSLDQGLQFLIQYYNGEERAKGNILERFSAQQFPDLHSELNLSSLELGDSALYFCASSVAGGATDTQYFGPGTRLTVL.

The genes are TRBV9 and TRBJ2-3; TRBD2 matches 7 bases. V lost 3 bases, J lost 8 bases, and 0 bases stayed unmatched. This CDR3 has 11 residues. The germline V gene has CDR1 SGDLS and CDR2 YYNGEE. As DNA, the CDR3 is TGTGCCAGCAGCGGCGGGGGTACGCAGTATTTT. Residues: CASSGGGTQYF. The variable domain in full, with the rest retrieved from reference TRBV9 and TRBJ2-3, is DSGVTQTPKHLITATGQRVTLRCSPRSGDLSVYWYQQSLDQGLQFLIQYYNGEERAKGNILERFSAQQFPDLHSELNLSSLELGDSALYFCASSGGGTQYFGPGTRLTVL.

This clonotype was detected only a few times. J is TRBJ2-7 and V is TRBV6-5; D is unresolved. CDR3 length: 17 amino acids. Between the trimmed V and J ends, which lost 4 bases and 1 base, there was a span of 20 bases. Germline V lookup: CDR1 MNHEY, CDR2 SVGAGI. The CDR3 sequence is CASSSPGRMGISYEQYF. CDR3 coding DNA: TGTGCCAGCAGTTCCCCAGGACGGATGGGAATATCCTACGAGCAGTACTTC.

This clonotype was observed a few times. The chain joins TRBV7-2 to TRBJ2-7; D may be TRBD2 (6 bases). With 2 bases removed from V and 6 bases from J, the gap between germline ends came to 14 bases. The CDR3 runs to 14 residues. Germline CDR1 reads SGHTA; CDR2 reads FQGNSA. CDR3 sequence (DNA): TGTGCCAGCAGCTTAATCGACGGGACTCTCGAGCAGTACTTC. It translates to CASSLIDGTLEQYF.

The chain combines TRBV3-1 with TRBJ2-5, with 12 bases that match TRBD2. The V and J ends lost 1 base and 5 bases, in that order; junction bases with no gene match: 5. Per the germline V gene, CDR1 is LGHDT and CDR2 is YNNKEL (reference sequence). This CDR3 has 16 residues. CDR3 in DNA: TGTGCCAGCAGCCAAGGACTAGCGGGGGACCGCGAGACCCAGTACTTC. Amino acids: CASSQGLAGDRETQYF.

Only a few counts were recorded for this clonotype. The V and J genes are TRBV11-1 and TRBJ2-2; possible D gene TRBD2, 6 bases. The CDR3 covers 17 residues. The germline CDR1 and CDR2 sequences are SGHAT and FQDESV (reference sequence). With 4 bases removed from V and 5 bases from J, the gap between germline ends came to 20 bases. The CDR3 DNA reads TGTGCCAGCAGCTCGTATTCAGGCTCCGGGGGTACCGGGGAGCTGTTTTTT. Amino acids: CASSSYSGSGGTGELFF. The whole variable domain, remainder taken from reference TRBV11-1 and TRBJ2-2, is EAEVAQSPRYKITEKSQAVAFWCDPISGHATLYWYRQILGQGPELLVQFQDESVVDDSQLPKDRFSAERLKGVDSTLKIQPAELGDSAMYLCASSSYSGSGGTGELFFGEGSRLTVL.

This clonotype appeared a few times. The chain uses TRBV12-3 or TRBV12-4 and TRBJ2-1; D gene uncertain. The CDR3 consists of 13 residues. Trimming removed 0 bases at V and 16 bases at J, with 16 bases between. The CDR3 loop reads CASSLALYFLSFF. CDR3 sequence (DNA): TGTGCCAGCAGTTTAGCGTTGTACTTTCTCTCCTTCTTC.

V gene TRBV14 combines with J gene TRBJ2-3; D unresolved. V was pared by 8 bases and J by 2 bases, with 11 bases between. The CDR3 is made up of 13 amino acids. CDR1 and CDR2 (germline): SGHDN, FVKESK. For the CDR3, the DNA is TGTGCCAGCGCAGACGCCTTCACAGATACGCAGTATTTT. Translated, it gives CASADAFTDTQYF.

This sequence joins TRBV20-1 and TRBJ2-7; unclear D gene. The CDR3 runs to 11 residues. V dropped 0 bases and J dropped 5 bases, with 5 bases sitting between them. Germline loops: CDR1 DFQATT, CDR2 SNEGSKA (reference sequence). In nucleotides, the CDR3 is TGCAGTGCTAGAGAAATTGACGAGCAGTACTTC. This translates into CSAREIDEQYF.

This CDR3 reads CSARHRDRSPYEQYF. The CDR3 nucleotides are TGCAGTGCTAGACACCGGGACAGGAGTCCTTACGAGCAGTACTTC. The chain recombines TRBV20-1 with TRBJ2-7; 8 bases are shared with TRBD1. The CDR3 loop spans 15 amino acids. Germline CDR1 DFQATT, CDR2 SNEGSKA (reference sequence). J lost 4 bases, V lost 2 bases, and 10 bases had no gene match.

This clonotype was seen only a few times. J is TRBJ2-3 and V is TRBV4-1; TRBD2 matches at 12 bases. The CDR3 runs 16 residues. Germline V gene lookup returns CDR1 MGHRA and CDR2 YSYEKL. The V gene end was trimmed by 2 bases and the J gene end by 6 bases; junction bases not matched to a gene: 6. CDR3: CASSQRLAGAGDTQYF. In DNA, the CDR3 is TGCGCCAGCAGCCAAAGACTAGCGGGGGCGGGGGATACGCAGTATTTT.

The chain joins TRBV7-9 to TRBJ1-1, with D unclear. The CDR3 is made up of 13 amino acids. Germline V CDR1 and CDR2: SEHNR, FQNEAQ (reference sequence). Between the trimmed V and J ends, which lost 8 bases and 1 base, there was a span of 11 bases. CDR3 sequence (DNA): TGTGCCAGCCACTGGGCGGGGAACACTGAAGCTTTCTTT. Amino acid sequence: CASHWAGNTEAFF.

The rearrangement uses TRBV12-3 or TRBV12-4 and TRBJ1-2, with D maybe TRBD1 (5 bases). The CDR3 consists of 14 residues. V was pared by 6 bases and J by 6 bases, with 17 bases between. The CDR3 DNA follows: TGTGCCAGCAGGACACAGTGGGGGACTGATGGCTACACCTTC. Its protein product is CASRTQWGTDGYTF.

The V gene is TRBV6-1, the J gene TRBJ2-7; maybe TRBD1 (6 bases). Trimming took off 6 bases at V and 3 bases at J, with 18 bases between the two ends. The CDR3 totals 15 residues. Germline assignment: CDR1 MNHNS and CDR2 SASEGT. The CDR3 is CASRDGQSLVYEQYF. CDR3 in DNA: TGTGCCAGCAGGGACGGACAGTCCTTGGTCTACGAGCAGTACTTC.

The V gene is TRBV5-1, the J gene TRBJ2-5; no clear D. The V end was cut by 4 bases, the J end by 3 bases, with 13 bases between. Germline CDR1 reads SGHRS; CDR2 reads YFSETQ. The CDR3 is 14 amino acids. The CDR3: CASSPNAPEETQYF. The CDR3 bases are TGCGCCAGCAGCCCCAATGCCCCCGAAGAGACCCAGTACTTC.

This clonotype occurred a few times. The rearrangement uses TRBV29-1 and TRBJ2-1; 7 nucleotides match TRBD2. The germline V gene has CDR1 SQVTM and CDR2 ANQGSEA. The CDR3 is 14 amino acids. Trimming took 2 bases from V and 4 from J; bases not matched to a gene: 5. The CDR3 DNA reads as TGCAGCGTTGAACCCCGGGAGGCATACAATGAGCAGTTCTTC. It translates to CSVEPREAYNEQFF.

This chain connects TRBV7-9 to TRBJ2-7; D is unresolved. V was trimmed by 5 bases and J by 5 bases, leaving 16 bases between them. Germline CDR1 is SEHNR and CDR2 is FQNEAQ (reference sequence). CDR3 length: 14 residues. The CDR3 sequence is CASSPPLEAHEQYF. In DNA, the CDR3 is TGTGCCAGCAGCCCCCCCCTTGAGGCCCACGAGCAGTACTTC.

This clonotype was detected a few times. This chain connects TRBV4-1 to TRBJ1-1, with 8 bases fitting TRBD1. The CDR3 covers 15 residues. The J segment lost 5 bases and the V segment lost 0 bases, leaving 5 bases of the junction unmatched. Germline assignment: CDR1 MGHRA and CDR2 YSYEKL. CDR3 bases: TGCGCCAGCAGCCAAGAGGACAGGGTTGGGACTGAAGCTTTCTTT. As protein: CASSQEDRVGTEAFF.

This sequence joins TRBV5-5 and TRBJ2-3, with D hard to call. V lost 4 bases and J lost 2, with 20 bases in between. There are 17 residues in the CDR3. From germline, CDR1 is SGHKS and CDR2 YYEKEE (reference sequence). CDR3 region: CASSNLPRSEFTDTQYF. DNA for the CDR3: TGTGCCAGCAGCAATCTTCCACGGTCGGAGTTCACAGATACGCAGTATTTT.

The table lists this clonotype with a few counts. The CDR3 sequence: CASSSGPQNTGELFF. The CDR3 DNA sequence: TGTGCCAGCAGTTCTGGACCACAGAACACCGGGGAGCTGTTTTTT. The rearrangement links TRBV12-3 or TRBV12-4 to TRBJ2-2; D is undetermined. With 4 bases removed from V and 1 base from J, the gap between germline ends came to 10 bases. This CDR3 has 15 residues.

This clonotype was counted only a few times. The V call is TRBV7-9, the J call TRBJ2-7; D is uncertain. This CDR3 has 15 residues. Trimming cost V 0 bases and J 2 bases, with 11 bases left between them. Germline values: CDR1 SEHNR, CDR2 FQNEAQ (reference sequence). The chain's CDR3 is CASSLAPRPTYEQYF. The CDR3 coding sequence is TGTGCCAGCAGCTTAGCGCCCAGGCCAACCTACGAGCAGTACTTC. The variable domain in full, with the rest retrieved from reference TRBV7-9 and TRBJ2-7, is DTGVSQNPRHKITKRGQNVTFRCDPISEHNRLYWYRQTLGQGPEFLTYFQNEAQLEKSRLLSDRFSAERPKGSFSTLEIQRTEQGDSAMYLCASSLAPRPTYEQYFGPGTRLTVT.

In this sample, this clonotype turned up a few times. Here the CDR3 reads CASSRLWGTSRSGANVLTF. CDR3 bases: TGTGCCAGCAGCCGACTTTGGGGGACTTCCCGTTCTGGGGCCAACGTCCTGACTTTC. The chain combines TRBV3-1 with TRBJ2-6, with D perhaps TRBD2 (6 bases). From germline, CDR1 is LGHDT and CDR2 YNNKEL (reference sequence). Deletions cut 4 bases from V and 1 base from J, with 20 bases between. This CDR3 region has 19 residues.